This note documents a single T cell receptor (beta chain) sequence. Its antigen is not known. The junction departs from the called germline gene at one end, perhaps through a read error. The entry originates in a study of memory CD4+ T cells and cytomegalovirus serostatus. Single viable CD3+CD4+CD8-CD45RO+ cells were sorted as the memory CD4+ T cells. Serum IgG to CMV pp150, pp28, p38 and p52 defined serostatus. The study, taken as a whole, reports: 67 of 164 known CMV-associated TCRbeta sequences appeared in CD4+ memory. The CMV-associated TCR signature appears largely within the CD4+ memory repertoire.

In the original processing: After removing out-of-frame reads, 2,204,828 distinct TCRbeta sequences remained. TCRdb's table, derived via immunoSEQ multiplex PCR, lists solely in-frame clones and lacks some. Clone size and the V and J calls come from that table; the DNA yielded D and trimming. The sample has 55,000 to 65,000 clones; 82% are singletons. The clonotype comes from an adult in good health and CMV-seronegative. Some clones in this sample may be carry-over from other donors' samples. Sequencing was done on a sample of memory CD4+ T cells from blood.

The CDR3 protein is CASSSTVGTGELLF. CDR3 sequence (DNA): TGTGCCAGCAGCTCCACTGTGGGCACCGGGGAGCTGTTGTTT. The rearrangement links TRBV5-5 to TRBJ2-2; tentative D call: TRBD2 (5 bases). The CDR3 is 14 residues long. Germline values: CDR1 SGHKS, CDR2 YYEKEE (reference sequence).